This is a list of T cell receptor beta chains from one sample in a study of blood T cell repertoires in COVID-19. The table came from immunoSEQ multiplex PCR; TCRdb's copy has only in-frame clones and leaves some out. The sample has a few hundred thousand clones; around 87% are singletons. Sequenced input: peripheral blood. Source of these receptors: a man between 18 and 35 years old with active or convalescent COVID-19. CDR3s include the opening cysteine and the closing phenylalanine or tryptophan. D genes are given only for firm matches. Clone size is given for some rows only: seen once, a few or many times, or a class if the clone is expanded.

v_call	d_call	j_call	clone_size	cdr3_aa	cdr3_nt
TRBV6-1	NA	TRBJ1-1	NA	CASSEARPGLTEAFF	TGTGCCAGCAGTGAAGCGCGGCCAGGGCTCACTGAAGCTTTCTTT
TRBV6-1	TRBD1	TRBJ1-3	few	CASSEDVGTVGNTIYF	TGTGCCAGCAGTGAGGATGTGGGGACAGTAGGAAACACCATATATTTT
TRBV14	NA	TRBJ2-1	NA	CASSHLPRTTKEEQFF	TGTGCCAGCAGCCACCTCCCGCGGACTACCAAGGAGGAGCAGTTCTTC
TRBV3-1/TRBV3-2	TRBD2	TRBJ2-1	NA	CASSLTSGRDNEQFF	TGTGCCAGCAGCTTGACTAGCGGGAGGGACAATGAGCAGTTCTTC
TRBV20-1	TRBD1	TRBJ1-1	NA	CSASYLGTENTEAFF	TGCAGTGCTAGTTATTTGGGGACAGAGAACACTGAAGCTTTCTTT
TRBV6-1	TRBD2	TRBJ2-7	NA	CASSEIGGGPEYEQYF	TGTGCCAGCAGTGAAATAGGCGGGGGACCGGAGTACGAGCAGTACTTC
TRBV30	TRBD2	TRBJ2-2	NA	CAWKAGLNTGELFF	TGTGCCTGGAAAGCGGGACTGAACACCGGGGAGCTGTTTTTT
TRBV12-5	TRBD1	TRBJ1-3	NA	CASGPGTGGGNTIYF	TGTGCTAGTGGTCCTGGGACAGGGGGTGGAAACACCATATATTTT
TRBV6-5	TRBD1	TRBJ1-3	NA	CASSYTGGSGNTIYF	TGTGCCAGCAGTTATACAGGGGGCAGTGGAAACACCATATATTTT
TRBV5-4	TRBD1	TRBJ1-1	NA	CASRTDRDLMNTEAFF	TGTGCCAGCAGAACGGACAGGGACCTCATGAACACTGAAGCTTTCTTT
TRBV19	NA	TRBJ1-1	NA	CAAESERHTEAFF	TGTGCCGCAGAAAGCGAACGGCACACTGAAGCTTTCTTT
TRBV5-1	TRBD1	TRBJ1-2	NA	CASSLSGTGDPYGYTF	TGCGCCAGCAGCTTGTCCGGGACAGGGGACCCCTATGGCTACACCTTC
TRBV6-5	NA	TRBJ1-3	few	CASSSGHINSGNTIYF	TGTGCCAGCAGTTCGGGACATATCAACTCTGGAAACACCATATATTTT
TRBV2	TRBD1	TRBJ1-2	few	CASTGQGGRYGYTF	TGTGCCAGCACCGGACAGGGTGGTCGCTATGGCTACACCTTC
TRBV3-1/TRBV3-2	NA	TRBJ2-7	NA	CASSLSGGTYEQYF	TGTGCCAGCAGCCTATCCGGGGGAACCTACGAGCAGTACTTC
TRBV15	NA	TRBJ2-1	NA	CATSRDRGQGHYLRRNFLNEQFF	TGTGCCACCAGCAGAGATCGCGGTCAGGGTCACTATCTTAGGCGGAACTTTCTCAATGAGCAGTTCTTC
TRBV29-1	NA	TRBJ1-1	once	CSAHPPLSNTEAFF	TGCAGCGCCCATCCACCCCTATCGAACACTGAAGCTTTCTTT
TRBV3-1/TRBV3-2	TRBD2	TRBJ2-5	NA	CASSHGASGIQETQYF	TGTGCCAGCAGCCACGGTGCTAGCGGGATACAAGAGACCCAGTACTTC
TRBV15	NA	TRBJ1-1	once	CATSRDRLRGAFF	TGTGCCACCAGCAGAGATAGGTTAAGGGGAGCTTTCTTT
TRBV27	NA	TRBJ1-4	NA	CASSFLGSNEKLFF	TGTGCCAGCAGTTTTTTGGGGAGTAATGAAAAACTGTTTTTT
TRBV28	TRBD1	TRBJ1-1	once	CASRTRGTGTSEAFF	TGTGCCAGCAGAACCCGGGGGACAGGGACATCTGAAGCTTTCTTT
TRBV7-3	TRBD2	TRBJ2-1	NA	CASSLSGGLNEQFF	TGTGCCAGCAGCTTATCGGGAGGGTTAAATGAGCAGTTCTTC
TRBV7-9	NA	TRBJ1-1	NA	CASSLRTDEAFF	TGTGCCAGCAGCTTAAGGACAGATGAAGCTTTCTTT
TRBV6-6	TRBD1	TRBJ1-2	NA	CASSSDRGRWGYGYTF	TGTGCCAGCAGCTCGGACAGGGGGCGGTGGGGCTATGGCTACACCTTC
TRBV19	NA	TRBJ1-1	NA	CASSSLSGSVDTEAFF	TGTGCCAGTAGTAGTTTGTCTGGGAGCGTGGACACTGAAGCTTTCTTT
TRBV7-7	TRBD1	TRBJ2-5	NA	CASSLAGQVPQYF	TGTGCCAGCAGCTTAGCGGGACAGGTGCCCCAGTACTTC